One and the same sample provided the 28 T cell receptor beta chains below, sequenced in a study of shared clonotypes between healthy human individuals. Some clones are missing from TCRdb's copy, which holds only in-frame ones; the method was immunoSEQ multiplex PCR. Altogether some 2.3 million clones are present, about 92% being singletons, with the ten largest covering approximately 0.4%. The sequencing input was naive CD4+ T cells from PBMCs. Specified subset: CD45RA+ positively selected. Receptors were obtained from a man in his late teens or twenties in good health. Some clones in this sample may be carry-over from other donors' samples.

This rearrangement joins TRBV2 to TRBJ1-2; TRBD1 aligns across 8 bases. The CDR3 has 14 residues. The ends lost 2 bases at V and 5 bases at J; junction bases unmatched: 4. Germline V CDR1 and CDR2: SNHLY, FYNNEI. The DNA of the CDR3 is TGTGCCAGCAGTGAACGACAGGGGACTTATGGCTACACCTTC. The encoded protein is CASSERQGTYGYTF.

The chain links TRBV9 to TRBJ2-3, with D possibly called TRBD1 or TRBD2 (5 bases each). Germline V gives CDR1 SGDLS, CDR2 YYNGEE. The CDR3 has 17 residues. Trimming pared 4 bases from V and 3 bases from J, leaving 21 bases between. The CDR3 sequence: CASSPLFGGRTTDTQYF. In DNA, the CDR3 is TGTGCCAGCAGCCCCCTGTTTGGGGGAAGAACGACAGATACGCAGTATTTT.

The rearrangement joins TRBV28 to TRBJ1-2, with a tentative D call TRBD1 (5 bases). Trimming took off 6 bases at V and 3 bases at J, with 14 bases between the two ends. CDR1 is MDHEN and CDR2 is SYDVKM in the germline V gene. The CDR3 covers 14 residues. This CDR3 is CASRSPGTYYGYTF. The CDR3 nucleotides read TGTGCCAGCAGATCCCCAGGGACCTACTATGGCTACACCTTC.

This chain joins TRBV6-5 and TRBJ2-1; 9 bases are a match to TRBD2. This CDR3 region has 16 residues. Germline V lookup: CDR1 MNHEY, CDR2 SVGAGI. The trim removed 0 bases at V and 8 bases at J, leaving 8 bases unmatched. The CDR3 bases are TGTGCCAGCAGTTACTCGGGGCTAGCGGGAAGGGATGAGCAGTTCTTC. This gives the protein CASSYSGLAGRDEQFF.

The V call is TRBV19, the J call TRBJ2-7; 7 nucleotides match TRBD1. Germline V lookup: CDR1 LNHDA, CDR2 SQIVND (reference sequence). CDR3 size: 13 residues. The J segment lost 3 bases and the V segment lost 2 bases, leaving 1 base of the junction unmatched. CDR3 bases: TGTGCCAGTAGTATACAGGGGGACTACGAGCAGTACTTC. Its protein is CASSIQGDYEQYF.

The chain carries TRBV9 and TRBJ2-1; D remains unclear. Per the germline V gene, CDR1 is SGDLS and CDR2 is YYNGEE. Deletions cut 2 bases from V and 0 bases from J, with 6 bases between. The CDR3 extends over 14 amino acids. DNA for the CDR3: TGTGCCAGCAGCGTTAGAAGCTCCTACAATGAGCAGTTCTTC. It encodes CASSVRSSYNEQFF.

The chain combines TRBV5-1 with TRBJ1-1, with a possible D match to TRBD1 (6 bases). The CDR3 runs 16 residues. CDR1 SGHRS and CDR2 YFSETQ come from the germline V gene. Trimming took off 4 bases at V and 1 base at J, with 17 bases between the two ends. The chain's CDR3 is CASSPRPGQTNTEAFF. In DNA form, the CDR3 reads TGCGCCAGCAGCCCTCGACCGGGACAAACGAACACTGAAGCTTTCTTT.

V gene TRBV28 combines with J gene TRBJ1-5, with D possibly TRBD1 on 6 matching bases. Germline loops: CDR1 MDHEN, CDR2 SYDVKM. The V and J ends lost 7 bases and 2 bases respectively, with 15 bases between them. This CDR3 contains 15 residues. The CDR3: CASTRGITGNQPQHF. Here the CDR3 DNA reads TGTGCCAGCACTAGGGGGATAACGGGCAATCAGCCCCAGCATTTT.

V gene TRBV7-3 combines with J gene TRBJ2-5, with D tentatively TRBD2 (6 bases). V was shortened by 5 bases and J by 5 bases, with 15 bases between the two germline ends. CDR1 and CDR2 (germline): SGHTA, FQGTGA. This CDR3 comprises 14 residues. CDR3 sequence (DNA): TGTGCCAGCAGCCCCGGGAATGGGGGGGAGACCCAGTACTTC. It is translated as CASSPGNGGETQYF.

This clone appeared a single time. V gene TRBV5-6 combines with J gene TRBJ1-1; 7 bases map to TRBD1. CDR3 length: 14 residues. The junction had 4 bases not matched to a gene; V was cut back by 2 bases and J by 3 bases. Per the germline V gene, CDR1 is SGHDT and CDR2 is YYEEEE. The CDR3 DNA is TGTGCCAGCAGCTTAGGACAGGTCCACACTGAAGCTTTCTTT. Protein product: CASSLGQVHTEAFF.

This clone has just one count. The rearrangement uses TRBV18 and TRBJ1-5, with TRBD1 identical over 9 bases. Per germline, CDR1 KGHSH and CDR2 LQKENI. This CDR3 has 14 amino acids. V was clipped by 5 bases and J by 7 bases; unmatched bases: 6. The CDR3 here is CASSSDRGRQPQHF. DNA for the CDR3: TGTGCCAGCTCATCCGACAGGGGGAGGCAGCCCCAGCATTTT.

This rearrangement joins TRBV5-4 to TRBJ1-4; TRBD1 is a possible D gene (5 bases). The V gene lost 2 bases and the J gene lost 1 base, with 15 bases spanning the gap. The CDR3 has 17 amino acids. Germline CDR1 and CDR2: SGHNT and YYREEE (reference sequence). This CDR3 is CASSFDAGRGTNEKLFF. The CDR3 DNA is TGTGCCAGCAGCTTTGATGCAGGGAGAGGAACTAATGAAAAACTGTTTTTT.

This chain uses TRBV2 with TRBJ1-2; D gene unclear. V was shortened by 6 bases and J by 4 bases, with 6 bases between the two germline ends. The germline V gene has CDR1 SNHLY and CDR2 FYNNEI. The CDR3 covers 11 residues. Here the CDR3 reads CASRYSYGYTF. CDR3 in DNA: TGTGCCAGCAGATACAGCTATGGCTACACCTTC.

The J gene is TRBJ2-1, the V gene TRBV11-3, with TRBD2 matching 11 bases. CDR3 length: 16 amino acids. Germline V gene sequence: CDR1 SGHNT, CDR2 YENEEA. The V segment lost 0 bases and the J segment 7 bases; nucleotides outside the gene matches: 5. CDR3 loop: CASSLDPSGRQNEQFF. CDR3 bases: TGTGCCAGCAGCTTAGATCCTAGCGGGAGGCAGAATGAGCAGTTCTTC.

V gene TRBV25-1 combines with J gene TRBJ2-5; 8 bases are a match to TRBD1. This CDR3 has 15 amino acids. Trimming at V came to 3 bases and at J to 4 bases, leaving 7 bases not matched to a gene. Germline loops: CDR1 MGHDK, CDR2 SYGVNS. The CDR3 DNA follows: TGTGCCAGCAGTGACCCAGGGGGCGACGGAGAGACCCAGTACTTC. As protein: CASSDPGGDGETQYF.

The rearrangement joins TRBV4-2 to TRBJ2-3; 9 bases match TRBD2. Germline V lookup: CDR1 LGHNA, CDR2 YNFKEQ. CDR3 length equals 18 residues. The V segment lost 2 bases and the J segment 6 bases; nucleotides outside the gene matches: 15. This chain's CDR3 is CASSQNTAVAGDPDTQYF. DNA of the CDR3: TGTGCCAGCAGCCAAAACACGGCGGTAGCGGGAGACCCGGATACGCAGTATTTT.

This rearrangement joins TRBV27 to TRBJ2-1, with D hard to call. Trimming removed 7 bases from V and 7 bases from J, with 17 bases in between. Germline V gives CDR1 MNHEY, CDR2 SMNVEV (reference sequence). This CDR3 has 14 amino acids. The DNA of the CDR3 is TGTGCCAGCACCCCCGTTGACCCTGGGAATGAGCAGTTCTTC. Amino acid sequence: CASTPVDPGNEQFF.

The V gene is TRBV28, the J gene TRBJ2-1; TRBD2 matches 12 bases. CDR3 size: 16 residues. Germline CDR1 is MDHEN and CDR2 is SYDVKM. V trimming: 8 bases; J trimming: 7 bases; junction bases outside the gene matches: 12. The CDR3 loop reads CASGARLAGVWNEQFF. CDR3 DNA sequence: TGTGCCAGCGGGGCGCGACTAGCGGGAGTCTGGAATGAGCAGTTCTTC.

This chain links TRBV5-1 with TRBJ2-7; maybe TRBD1 (6 bases). V dropped 0 bases and J dropped 5 bases, with 15 bases sitting between them. In germline, CDR1 is SGHRS, CDR2 YFSETQ. The CDR3 contains 15 residues. CDR3 sequence: CASSLVGGRGDEQYF. The CDR3 region has the DNA TGCGCCAGCAGCTTGGTCGGTGGCAGGGGTGACGAGCAGTACTTC.

This chain joins TRBV30 and TRBJ2-1; D assignment may be TRBD1 or TRBD2 (5 bases each). Trimming stripped 3 bases from V and 9 bases from J, with 18 bases between. The CDR3 length is 14 residues. Germline CDR1 GTSNPN, CDR2 SVGIG (reference sequence). CDR3 in amino acids: CAWRKGPGMGEQFF. In DNA form, the CDR3 reads TGTGCCTGGAGAAAGGGACCTGGTATGGGTGAGCAGTTCTTC.

This chain joins TRBV2 and TRBJ1-2; D is possibly TRBD1 (6 bases). Germline V gene data show CDR1 as SNHLY and CDR2 as FYNNEI. V gave up 4 bases and J gave up 6 bases, with 18 bases separating them. CDR3 size: 15 residues. CDR3 sequence (DNA): TGTGCCAGCAGTGTGCAAGGCAGGGGAGAGGATGGCTACACCTTC. Translation: CASSVQGRGEDGYTF.

This clone was detected only a few times. This sample also contains other DNA sequences that code for the same CDR3. V and J are TRBV7-9 and TRBJ2-1; 10 bases agree with TRBD1. Germline values: CDR1 SEHNR, CDR2 FQNEAQ (reference sequence). This CDR3 comprises 14 residues. V lost 3 bases, J lost 4 bases, and 0 bases stayed unmatched. The CDR3 DNA follows: TGTGCCAGCAGCTTGGACAGGGGGTACAATGAGCAGTTCTTC. Translated, it gives CASSLDRGYNEQFF.

V gene TRBV25-1 combines with J gene TRBJ2-7, with 7 bases fitting TRBD1. The CDR3 is 16 amino acids. Germline V gene data show CDR1 as MGHDK and CDR2 as SYGVNS. The ends lost 6 bases at V and 0 bases at J; junction bases unmatched: 11. DNA for the CDR3: TGTGCCAGCAGGGGGGCAGGGGGATCCACCTCCTACGAGCAGTACTTC. It yields the protein CASRGAGGSTSYEQYF.

This chain uses TRBV5-5 with TRBJ2-7; perhaps TRBD1 as D (6 bases). The CDR3 runs to 16 residues. Trimming removed 6 bases from V and 2 bases from J, with 21 bases in between. The V gene's germline CDR1 is SGHKS and CDR2 YYEKEE (reference sequence). The CDR3 loop reads CASIPTSGTYPYEQYF. The CDR3 DNA reads TGTGCCAGCATCCCCACCTCCGGGACATATCCCTACGAGCAGTACTTC. The complete variable domain, with remaining parts taken from reference TRBV5-5 and TRBJ2-7, reads DAGVTQSPTHLIKTRGQQVTLRCSPISGHKSVSWYQQVLGQGPQFIFQYYEKEERGRGNFPDRFSARQFPNYSSELNVNALLLGDSALYLCASIPTSGTYPYEQYFGPGTRLTVT.

Of note for this clone: The same CDR3 is also encoded by other DNA sequences in this sample. J is TRBJ1-4 and V is TRBV28, with 9 bases that match TRBD1. The CDR3 extends over 13 amino acids. From germline, CDR1 is MDHEN and CDR2 SYDVKM. V shed 6 bases, J shed 8 bases, and the junction held 4 bases outside the gene matches. CDR3 DNA sequence: TGTGCCAGCAGAAGGGACAGGGTGGAAAAACTGTTTTTT. It translates to CASRRDRVEKLFF.

The rearrangement links TRBV5-8 to TRBJ2-5, with D possibly being TRBD1 (6 bases). The CDR3 runs 14 residues. Germline CDR1 and CDR2: SGHTS and YDEGEE. V was trimmed by 4 bases and J by 2 bases, leaving 12 bases between them. The CDR3, as DNA: TGTGCCAGCAGCCCCTACAGGGTACAAGAGACCCAGTACTTC. As protein: CASSPYRVQETQYF.

This chain connects TRBV7-9 to TRBJ2-3; a weak D match, TRBD2 (5 bases). CDR1 is SEHNR, CDR2 FQNEAQ, per germline (reference sequence). Trimming removed 5 bases from V and 1 base from J, with 19 bases in between. The CDR3 extends over 17 amino acids. The CDR3: CASSRTGTSAGTDTQYF. CDR3 DNA sequence: TGTGCCAGCAGCCGCACCGGCACTAGTGCCGGCACAGATACGCAGTATTTT.

Only one count was recorded for this clone. The chain carries TRBV13 and TRBJ1-2; no clear D gene. The germline gives CDR1 PRHDT, CDR2 FYEKMQ (reference sequence). The CDR3 totals 12 residues. Between the trimmed V and J ends, which lost 3 bases and 8 bases, there was a span of 10 bases. CDR3 DNA sequence: TGTGCCAGCAGCTTGGACTCTTACGGCTACACCTTC. Its protein product is CASSLDSYGYTF. Full variable domain (outside the CDR3, taken from reference TRBV13 and TRBJ1-2): AAGVIQSPRHLIKEKRETATLKCYPIPRHDTVYWYQQGPGQDPQFLISFYEKMQSDKGSIPDRFSAQQFSDYHSELNMSSLELGDSALYFCASSLDSYGYTFGSGTRLTVV.